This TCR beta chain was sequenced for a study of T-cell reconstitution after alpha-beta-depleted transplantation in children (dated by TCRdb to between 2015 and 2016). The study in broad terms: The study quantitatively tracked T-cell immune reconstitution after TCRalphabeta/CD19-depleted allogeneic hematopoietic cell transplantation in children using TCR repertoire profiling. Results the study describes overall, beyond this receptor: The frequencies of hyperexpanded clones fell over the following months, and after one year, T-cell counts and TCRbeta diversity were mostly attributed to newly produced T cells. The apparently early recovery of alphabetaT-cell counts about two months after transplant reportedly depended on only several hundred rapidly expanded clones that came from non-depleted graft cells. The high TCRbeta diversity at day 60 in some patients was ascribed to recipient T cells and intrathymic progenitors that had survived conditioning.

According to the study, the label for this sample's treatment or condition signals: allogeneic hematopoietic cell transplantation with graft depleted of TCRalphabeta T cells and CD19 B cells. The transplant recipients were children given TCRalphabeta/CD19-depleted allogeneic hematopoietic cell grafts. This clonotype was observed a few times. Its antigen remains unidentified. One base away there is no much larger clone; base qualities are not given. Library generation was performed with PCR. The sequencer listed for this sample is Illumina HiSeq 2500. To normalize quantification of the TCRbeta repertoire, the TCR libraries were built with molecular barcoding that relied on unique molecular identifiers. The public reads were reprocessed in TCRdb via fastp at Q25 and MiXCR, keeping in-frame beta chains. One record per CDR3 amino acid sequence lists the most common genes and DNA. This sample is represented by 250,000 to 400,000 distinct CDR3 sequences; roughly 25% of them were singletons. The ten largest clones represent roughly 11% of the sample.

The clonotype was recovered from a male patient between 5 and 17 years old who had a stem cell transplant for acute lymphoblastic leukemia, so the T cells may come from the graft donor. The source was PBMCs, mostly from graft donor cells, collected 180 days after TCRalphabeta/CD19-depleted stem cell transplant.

The CDR3 protein sequence reads: CATSSPPGLAGPGELFF. The DNA is as follows: TGTGCCACCAGCAGTCCACCGGGACTAGCGGGCCCCGGGGAGCTGTTTTTT. The chain uses TRBV15 and TRBJ2-2, and TRBD2 matches 12 of the central bases. For CDR1 and CDR2, the germline V gene (reference sequence) lists LNHNV and YYDKDF. The cysteine opens and the phenylalanine closes a CDR3 of 17 amino acids. Only the CDR3 part of the read is kept: 51 bases, read in frame from the first base. V is trimmed back by 3 bases and J by 6 bases, and the junction contains 8 bases that no gene match accounts for.